This T cell receptor (beta chain) was documented in a study of shared clonotypes between healthy human individuals. This CDR3 spans 15 amino acids. Germline V lookup: CDR1 SGHAT, CDR2 FQNNGV. The V end lost 6 bases, the J end lost 3 bases, and 18 bases lay between the germline ends. Points from the study as a whole: Large depth notwithstanding, sorted-subset sequencing proved incomplete by rarefaction.

The authors split each subset's genomic DNA evenly across several immunoSEQ plates. The DNA input per sorted-subset replicate PCR was 150 to 200 ng, corresponding to 28,000 or so T cell genomes. Clones were read by immunoSEQ multiplex PCR, and TCRdb kept only the in-frame ones, dropping some. The profile covers about 2 million clones, with 90% to 95% appearing a single time and more than 0.1% taken by the ten largest. Splitting of CD4+ cells produced CD45RA+ naive and CD45RA-negative memory subsets. As to this clone: What it recognizes is unknown.

Sequencing input: naive CD4+ T cells sorted from blood. Subset here: CD45RA+ positively selected. The TCR originated in a man between 18 and 29 years old in good health. The rearrangement uses TRBV11-2 and TRBJ2-7; either TRBD1 or TRBD2 may supply D (5 bases each). The CDR3 reads CASRSPGRAFYEQYF. CDR3 DNA: TGTGCCAGCAGGTCTCCGGGACGGGCCTTCTACGAGCAGTACTTC.